The T cell receptor (beta chain) under discussion was sequenced for a study of T cells in Graves' hyperthyroidism and ophthalmopathy. For the study at large: Peripheral blood was drawn at first diagnosis, prior to all treatment.

Patients were excluded because of uncontrolled infection, other autoimmune disease, pregnancy or lactation. Source material for PBMCs was more than 9.5 ml fresh peripheral blood. The CDR3 regions of TCR beta were amplified from RNA transcripts. First-round RT-PCR with HTBI primers amplified the TCR CDR3 region. TCRdb re-called the multiplex PCR reads with MiXCR, one entry per CDR3 protein. Of roughly 400,000 distinct CDR3 sequences listed, approximately 14% are singletons. This clonotype was found many times. V lost 7 bases and J 5 bases, leaving 26 bases between the germline ends. The V gene's germline CDR1 is DFQATT and CDR2 SNEGSKA (reference sequence). This CDR3 region has 16 residues.

Material: blood. This chain uses TRBV20-1 with TRBJ2-5; a possible D gene is TRBD1 (6 bases). This clonotype originated in a woman aged 18 to 35 with Graves' hyperthyroidism that later progressed to Graves' ophthalmopathy. CDR3 in amino acids: CSGQDSQGGLRETQYF. CDR3 coding DNA: TGCAGTGGGCAGGACAGCCAGGGTGGTCTGCGTGAGACCCAGTACTTC.